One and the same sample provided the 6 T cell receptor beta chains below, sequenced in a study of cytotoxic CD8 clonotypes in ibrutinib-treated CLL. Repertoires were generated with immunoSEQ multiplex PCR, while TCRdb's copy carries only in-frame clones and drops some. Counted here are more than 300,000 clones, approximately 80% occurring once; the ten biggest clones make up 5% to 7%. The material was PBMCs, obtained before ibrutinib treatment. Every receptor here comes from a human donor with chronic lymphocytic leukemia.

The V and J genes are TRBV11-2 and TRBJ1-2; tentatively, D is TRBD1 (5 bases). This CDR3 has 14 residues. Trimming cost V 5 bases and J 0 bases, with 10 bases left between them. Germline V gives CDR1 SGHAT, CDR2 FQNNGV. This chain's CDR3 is CASSPGPANYGYTF. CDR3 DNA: TGTGCCAGCAGCCCAGGGCCAGCTAACTATGGCTACACCTTC.

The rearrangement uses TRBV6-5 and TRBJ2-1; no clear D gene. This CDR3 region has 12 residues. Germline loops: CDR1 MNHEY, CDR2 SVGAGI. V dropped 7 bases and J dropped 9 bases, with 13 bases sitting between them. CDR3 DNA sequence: TGTGCCAGCATTGGTAGTTCTGGTGAGCAGTTCTTC. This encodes CASIGSSGEQFF.

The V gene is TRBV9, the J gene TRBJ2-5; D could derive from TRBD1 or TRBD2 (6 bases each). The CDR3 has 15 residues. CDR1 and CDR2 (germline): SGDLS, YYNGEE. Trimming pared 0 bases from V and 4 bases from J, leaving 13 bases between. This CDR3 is CASSVVPGAGETQYF. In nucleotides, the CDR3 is TGTGCCAGCAGCGTAGTGCCGGGGGCGGGAGAGACCCAGTACTTC.

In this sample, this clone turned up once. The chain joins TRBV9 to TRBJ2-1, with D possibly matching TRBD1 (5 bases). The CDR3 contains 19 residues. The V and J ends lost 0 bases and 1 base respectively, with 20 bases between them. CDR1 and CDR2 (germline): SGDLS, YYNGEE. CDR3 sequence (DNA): TGTGCCAGCAGCGTAGGTCCCGCTAGGTGGCAGGGATCCTACAATGAGCAGTTCTTC. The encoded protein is CASSVGPARWQGSYNEQFF.

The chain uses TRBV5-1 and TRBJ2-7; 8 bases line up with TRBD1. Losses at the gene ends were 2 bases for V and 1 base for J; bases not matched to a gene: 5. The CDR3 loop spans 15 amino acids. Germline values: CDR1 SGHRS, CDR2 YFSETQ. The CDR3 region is CASSLTGQASYEQYF. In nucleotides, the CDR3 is TGCGCCAGCAGCTTAACGGGACAGGCTTCCTACGAGCAGTACTTC.

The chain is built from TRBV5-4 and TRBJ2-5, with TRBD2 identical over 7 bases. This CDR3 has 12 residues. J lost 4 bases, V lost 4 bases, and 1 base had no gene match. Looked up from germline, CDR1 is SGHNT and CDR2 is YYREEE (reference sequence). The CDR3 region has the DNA TGTGCCAGCAGCGGGAGGGGAGAGACCCAGTACTTC. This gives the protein CASSGRGETQYF.